This TCR beta chain originates from a study of Ad26.COV2.S vaccination and SARS-CoV-2 variants. Points from the study as a whole: Non-spike TCR breadth did not differ much between vaccine and placebo recipients.

Sequencing was performed with immunoSEQ multiplex PCR; in TCRdb, only in-frame clones are kept and a portion is missing. The sample records over 400,000 clones, 92% being singletons. Deletions cut 1 base from V and 7 bases from J, with 13 bases between. CDR3 length: 14 amino acids. The germline V gene encodes CDR1 SGHVS and CDR2 FQNEAQ. Points on this clone: Antigen unknown.

Specified treatment: around 19 received Ad26.COV2.S at low or high dose, single or two shots; about 5 received placebo; per-sample allocation not given. All samples were drawn on day 63, counting from the first vaccine or placebo injection. Source: peripheral blood, taken in a trial of Ad26.COV2.S vaccine versus placebo. The chain is built from TRBV7-8 and TRBJ1-2; D call uncertain. The receptor's source is a person aged 18-65 years who received the Ad26.COV2.S COVID-19 vaccine or a placebo. The CDR3 sequence is CASSLEGFPIGYTF. The CDR3 DNA reads as TGTGCCAGCAGCTTAGAAGGTTTCCCCATTGGCTACACCTTC.